This is a list of T cell receptor beta chains from one sample in a study of blood T cell repertoires in COVID-19. Produced via immunoSEQ multiplex PCR; TCRdb's table is partial and in-frame only. The table lists about 210,000 clones, more than 75% of them singletons. The specimen sequenced was PBMCs or T cells enriched from blood (not recorded which). Source of these receptors: a young man in a cohort exposed to, infected with or recovered from COVID-19 (not recorded which). CDR3s include the opening cysteine and the closing phenylalanine or tryptophan. The D gene is left open where the match is weak. Clone sizes are given selectively: once, few, many, or a class where the clone is expanded.

clone size,J gene,V gene,D gene,CDR3 DNA,CDR3 protein
NA,TRBJ2-4,TRBV27,NA,TGTGCCAGCAGTCCCCTGGGGATCAATGAGGGAGCCAAAAACATTCAGTACTTC,CASSPLGINEGAKNIQYF
few,TRBJ2-5,TRBV7-2,NA,TGTGCCAGCAGCCCCAGTGCCTTTTTAGAGACCCAGTACTTC,CASSPSAFLETQYF
NA,TRBJ1-1,TRBV6-5,NA,TGTGCCAGCAGTAAACAGGGCGGGAACACTGAAGCTTTCTTT,CASSKQGGNTEAFF
NA,TRBJ1-4,TRBV18,TRBD1,TGTGCCAGCTCACCACTGGGGACAGGGGTTAAGGCTAATGAAAAACTGTTTTTT,CASSPLGTGVKANEKLFF
NA,TRBJ2-2,TRBV9,TRBD2,TGTGCCAGCAGCCCCCTCAGCGGGAGGGGGACCGGGGAGCTGTTTTTT,CASSPLSGRGTGELFF
once,TRBJ2-1,TRBV13,TRBD2,TGTGCCAGCAGCCGGGGACTAGCGGGAAACAATGAGCAGTTCTTC,CASSRGLAGNNEQFF
NA,TRBJ2-7,TRBV27,NA,TGTGCCAGCAGTTTGGGCAGGACCTACGAGCAGTACTTC,CASSLGRTYEQYF
NA,TRBJ1-1,TRBV7-3,NA,TGTGCCAGCACCCTGGGAGGAGGGCCTAGAAGATCCACTGAAGCTTTCTTT,CASTLGGGPRRSTEAFF
NA,TRBJ1-2,TRBV28,TRBD1,TGTGCCAGCACCCTCCCCGGACAGGCCCCCGGCTACACCTTC,CASTLPGQAPGYTF
NA,TRBJ2-3,TRBV28,TRBD2,TGTGCCAGCAGCCGACTAGCGGGGACAGATACGCAGTATTTT,CASSRLAGTDTQYF
NA,TRBJ2-3,TRBV4-1,TRBD1,TGCGCCAGCAGCCCGGCCGGGACAGGGGGATTAAATACGCAGTATTTT,CASSPAGTGGLNTQYF
NA,TRBJ1-4,TRBV5-1,NA,TGCGCCAGCAGCTTGGAGTCTGCCACTTATAATGAAAAACTGTTTTTT,CASSLESATYNEKLFF
NA,TRBJ2-5,TRBV5-1,TRBD2,TGCGCCAGCAGCTTGCGACTAGCGGGAGCTGAGACCCAGTACTTC,CASSLRLAGAETQYF
NA,TRBJ2-7,TRBV28,TRBD2,TGTGCCAGCAGTAGAGGGAGGGCCTTTAAAGAGCAGTACTTC,CASSRGRAFKEQYF
once,TRBJ2-7,TRBV5-6,TRBD1,TGTGCCAGCAGCGCGGGACAGGGGGCATACGAGCAGTACTTC,CASSAGQGAYEQYF
NA,TRBJ2-5,TRBV28,NA,TGTGCCAGCCGGGCTCCGGGGGAGACCCAGTACTTC,CASRAPGETQYF
once,TRBJ2-7,TRBV5-1,TRBD1,TGCGCCAGCAGCCGATCCTCCATTGGACAGGGCATCGAGCAGTACTTC,CASSRSSIGQGIEQYF
NA,TRBJ2-1,TRBV3-1/TRBV3-2,NA,TGTGCCAGCAGCCCATCAAGGGGTAGCAATGAGCAGTTCTTC,CASSPSRGSNEQFF
once,TRBJ2-7,TRBV13,NA,TGTGCCAGCAGCTCCACCTCAGGGGAGCAGTACTTC,CASSSTSGEQYF
NA,TRBJ2-7,TRBV7-9,NA,TGTGCCAGCAGCTTAGCGCAGGGGTATGGCGAGCAGTACTTC,CASSLAQGYGEQYF
NA,TRBJ1-1,TRBV5-4,TRBD1,TGTGCCAGCAGCGGCGGATACGGGACAGCAAACACTGAAGCTTTCTTT,CASSGGYGTANTEAFF
NA,TRBJ1-2,TRBV6-5,NA,TGTGCCAGCAGTTACTCATTCGCAGGGTTCGAGGATGGCTACACCTTC,CASSYSFAGFEDGYTF
NA,TRBJ2-7,TRBV5-6,NA,TGTGCCAGCAGCTACACTAGTAACGAGCAGTACTTC,CASSYTSNEQYF
NA,TRBJ1-5,TRBV7-6,NA,TGTGCCAGCAGCTTACAGGGGAAAAATCAGCCCCAGCATTTT,CASSLQGKNQPQHF
NA,TRBJ2-7,TRBV7-2,TRBD1,TGTGCCAGCAGCTTAGGGCCCGACAGGGTACCCTACGAGCAGTACTTC,CASSLGPDRVPYEQYF